The 11 T cell receptor beta chains given below trace back to one sample, sequenced in a study of blood T cell repertoires in COVID-19. Profiling relied on immunoSEQ multiplex PCR, and the TCRdb table lists in-frame clones only, not all of them. The data hold about 82,000 clones, with about four fifths observed a single time. Input material: peripheral blood. The source is a woman aged 35 to 49 with active or convalescent COVID-19.

The CDR3 sequence: CASSLGLGEVPETQYF. In DNA, the CDR3 is TGTGCCAGCAGTTTAGGTCTTGGGGAGGTCCCAGAGACCCAGTACTTC. The chain is built from TRBV28 and TRBJ2-5, with D perhaps matching TRBD2 (6 bases). The ends were cut back, 2 bases at V and 4 bases at J, with 17 bases in the middle. The CDR3 runs 16 residues. Germline V gene sequence: CDR1 MDHEN, CDR2 SYDVKM.

The CDR3 region is CASSQLINYRVIYEQYF. CDR3 bases: TGCGCCAGCAGTCAACTCATTAACTACAGGGTAATCTACGAGCAGTACTTC. The chain is built from TRBV23-1 and TRBJ2-7; maybe TRBD1 (6 bases). TRBV23-1 is an ORF, and what it does is uncertain. Trimming took 2 bases from V and 3 from J, leaving 20 bases between them. CDR3 length: 17 amino acids.

This rearrangement joins TRBV28 to TRBJ2-1; 10 nucleotides agree with TRBD2. CDR1 is MDHEN, CDR2 SYDVKM, per germline. CDR3 length: 15 residues. With V trimmed by 4 bases and J by 6 bases, 6 bases remained unmatched. The CDR3 sequence is CASSSQREGSNEQFF. CDR3 in DNA: TGTGCCAGCAGTTCCCAGCGGGAGGGTAGCAATGAGCAGTTCTTC.

CDR3 amino acids: CASSLSFPGQGNYGYTF. The CDR3 DNA sequence: TGTGCCAGCAGCTTATCTTTCCCGGGACAGGGAAACTATGGCTACACCTTC. The genes are TRBV13 and TRBJ1-2; 9 positions match TRBD1. The CDR3 has 17 amino acids. Losses at the gene ends were 2 bases for V and 2 bases for J; bases not matched to a gene: 9. Germline V gene lookup returns CDR1 PRHDT and CDR2 FYEKMQ (reference sequence).

The chain is built from TRBV27 and TRBJ1-6, with 7 positions matching TRBD1. After removal of 3 bases from V and 6 bases from J, the junction contained 8 bases not matched to a gene. The length of the CDR3 is 16 residues. Germline CDR1 is MNHEY and CDR2 is SMNVEV (reference sequence). CDR3 sequence reads: CASSFEWTGANSPLHF. CDR3 bases: TGTGCCAGCAGTTTCGAATGGACAGGTGCTAATTCACCCCTCCACTTT.

This clone has only a few counts. The gene calls are TRBV3-1 (or the pseudogene TRBV3-2) and TRBJ1-3; D ambiguous. This CDR3 is built from 15 residues. CDR1 is LGHDT, CDR2 YNNKEL, per germline (reference sequence). V was trimmed by 4 bases and J by 0 bases, leaving 10 bases between them. CDR3 nucleotides: TGTGCCAGCAGCCCTCGGGGTTCCTCTGGAAACACCATATATTTT. It specifies CASSPRGSSGNTIYF.

V and J are TRBV5-1 and TRBJ2-2; TRBD2 might be the D (5 bases). With 7 bases removed from V and 8 bases from J, the gap between germline ends came to 9 bases. The CDR3 spans 11 residues. In germline, CDR1 is SGHRS, CDR2 YFSETQ. CDR3: CASRLTGELFF. CDR3 nucleotide sequence: TGCGCCAGCCGACTAACGGGGGAGCTGTTTTTT.

J is TRBJ2-2 and V is TRBV4-2; no definite D call. The CDR3 is 15 residues long. Germline V CDR1 and CDR2: LGHNA, YNFKEQ. Trimming pared 0 bases from V and 7 bases from J, leaving 12 bases between. CDR3 sequence: CASSQERLMIGELFF. CDR3 sequence (DNA): TGTGCCAGCAGCCAAGAGCGACTCATGATCGGGGAGCTGTTTTTT.

The chain's CDR3 is CASAPPGQGGYWTSDKNTGELFF. The CDR3 DNA sequence: TGCGCCAGCGCCCCACCGGGACAGGGGGGTTATTGGACTAGCGACAAGAACACCGGGGAGCTGTTTTTT. V usage is TRBV10-2 and J usage is TRBJ2-2, with 11 bases identical to TRBD1. CDR3 length equals 23 residues. The trim removed 8 bases at V and 1 base at J, leaving 27 bases unmatched. Per the germline V gene, CDR1 is WSHSY and CDR2 is SAAADI.

The chain carries TRBV10-3 and TRBJ2-2; perhaps TRBD2 as D (6 bases). The V end lost 6 bases, the J end lost 7 bases, and 18 bases lay between the germline ends. Per germline, CDR1 ENHRY and CDR2 SYGVKD. The CDR3 extends over 15 amino acids. This CDR3 reads CAISPRGGADGELFF. Here the CDR3 DNA reads TGTGCCATCAGCCCAAGGGGAGGAGCGGACGGGGAGCTGTTTTTT.

This clone has just a few counts. The genes are TRBV7-9 and TRBJ2-3; D remains unclear. The length of the CDR3 is 11 residues. Germline CDR1 and CDR2: SEHNR and FQNEAQ (reference sequence). V shed 5 bases and J shed 6 bases, with 6 bases lying between them. Here the CDR3 DNA reads TGTGCCAGCAGCCCTGTGGATACGCAGTATTTT. Amino acids: CASSPVDTQYF. The complete variable domain, with remaining parts taken from reference TRBV7-9 and TRBJ2-3, reads DTGVSQNPRHKITKRGQNVTFRCDPISEHNRLYWYRQTLGQGPEFLTYFQNEAQLEKSRLLSDRFSAERPKGSFSTLEIQRTEQGDSAMYLCASSPVDTQYFGPGTRLTVL.